This T cell receptor beta chain was retrieved from a study of human T cells and chemical hapten exposure. Findings and caveats of the study: The study found expanded TCRs formed significantly more large CDR3 similarity clusters than controls. The count of PT1 expanded TCRs correlated positively with patch test score.

The sample's time point: patch test 3, about 24 weeks after DPC sensitization. The treatment denotes: therapeutic diphenylcyclopropenone sensitization with weekly scalp DPC. From the RACE reads, TCRdb called clonotypes with MiXCR, one entry per CDR3 protein. Of about 76,000 distinct CDR3 sequences in the sample, 13% were seen once. The CDR3 consists of 14 residues. Germline CDR1 SGHDT, CDR2 YYEEEE. Trimming pared 2 bases from V and 7 bases from J, leaving 10 bases between. At least ten counts were recorded for this clonotype. Its antigen is not identified. The receptor was isolated from a woman between 50 and 59 years old with alopecia areata. Some clones in this sample may be carry-over from other donors' samples. The chain employs TRBV5-6 and TRBJ1-6; TRBD1 might be the D (5 bases). The sequencing here drew on whole blood, taken in connection with sensitization to the hapten diphenylcyclopropenone (DPC). CDR3 sequence (DNA): TGTGCCAGCAGCTTCCGAGGGGTCAATTCACCCCTCCACTTT. Protein product: CASSFRGVNSPLHF.